This T cell receptor (beta chain) was identified during a study of CD8+ T cells in alopecia areata. Treatment specified: oral pan-JAK inhibitor, 5-10 mg twice daily. Extracted RNA was reverse transcribed, and the resulting cDNA served as sequencing template. TCRdb keeps only in-frame clones here, not all; method: immunoSEQ multiplex PCR. The repertoire holds 200,000 to 250,000 clones, with about 40% as singletons. J gave up 7 bases and V 4 bases, and 3 bases lay outside the gene matches. CDR1 and CDR2 (germline): SGDLS, YYNGEE. There are 14 residues in the CDR3. The V call is TRBV9, the J call TRBJ2-1; 12 nucleotides line up with TRBD2. The material sequenced was CD4+ T cells sorted from blood, taken at roughly week 38, from a patient treated with tofacitinib. The receptor comes from a human donor with alopecia areata. The CDR3 region is CASSHGLAGNEQFF. Written as DNA, the CDR3 is TGTGCCAGCAGCCACGGACTAGCGGGAAATGAGCAGTTCTTC.